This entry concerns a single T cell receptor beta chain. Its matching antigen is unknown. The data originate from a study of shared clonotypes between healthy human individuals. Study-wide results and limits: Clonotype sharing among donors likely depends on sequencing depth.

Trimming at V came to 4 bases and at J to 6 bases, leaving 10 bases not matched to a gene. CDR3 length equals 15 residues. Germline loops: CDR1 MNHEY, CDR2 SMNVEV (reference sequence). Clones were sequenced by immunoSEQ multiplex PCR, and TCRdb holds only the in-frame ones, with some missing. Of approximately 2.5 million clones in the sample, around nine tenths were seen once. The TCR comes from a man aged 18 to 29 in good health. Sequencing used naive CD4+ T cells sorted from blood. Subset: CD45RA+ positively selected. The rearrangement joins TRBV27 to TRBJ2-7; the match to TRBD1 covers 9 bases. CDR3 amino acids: CASSSRLDRGGEQYF. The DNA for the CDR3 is TGTGCCAGCAGTTCACGGTTGGACAGGGGTGGCGAGCAGTACTTC.